The 26 T cell receptor beta chains in this list originate from one sample, sequenced in a study of T cells in Graves' hyperthyroidism and ophthalmopathy. Amplification targeted TCR beta CDR3 regions from RNA transcripts. Initially, a first-round RT-PCR of the TCR CDR3 employed the HTBI primer set. One entry per CDR3 protein, called by TCRdb with MiXCR from the multiplex PCR reads. The top ten hold roughly 8% of the sample, which has hundreds of thousands of distinct CDR3 sequences, about 15% seen once. The sequenced sample was blood. The source is a woman younger than 35 with Graves' hyperthyroidism.

This clonotype was seen repeatedly, ten times or more. The rearrangement uses TRBV6-1 and TRBJ1-5; D may be TRBD1 (6 bases). V lost 7 bases to trimming and J lost 3 bases, with 13 bases between them. Germline CDR1 and CDR2: MNHNS and SASEGT. The CDR3 has 14 residues. The CDR3 region has the DNA TGTGCCAGCACCCTCGGGGGCCTCAATCAGCCCCAGCATTTT. The encoded protein is CASTLGGLNQPQHF.

This clonotype has at least ten counts. This sequence joins TRBV5-6 and TRBJ2-5, with 7 positions matching TRBD1. Looked up from germline, CDR1 is SGHDT and CDR2 is YYEEEE. The CDR3 extends over 14 amino acids. Unmatched junction bases numbered 5, after V lost 4 bases and J lost 2 bases. CDR3 DNA sequence: TGTGCCAGCAGCGTGACAGGGATGCAAGAGACCCAGTACTTC. Amino acid sequence: CASSVTGMQETQYF.

This clonotype showed up many times. The chain employs TRBV4-2 and TRBJ1-5, with 9 positions matching TRBD1. J gave up 4 bases and V 0 bases, and 7 bases lay outside the gene matches. The V gene's germline CDR1 is LGHNA and CDR2 YNFKEQ. The CDR3 covers 17 residues. In DNA, the CDR3 is TGTGCCAGCAGCCAAGACACAGGGGGCTTGGGGAATCAGCCCCAGCATTTT. Encoded protein: CASSQDTGGLGNQPQHF.

About this clonotype itself: The junction and the germline gene differ at one end; a read error may be behind it. Here the CDR3 reads CASRLAGGTAEQYF. The CDR3 coding sequence is TGTGCCAGCAGGTTAGCGGGGGGAACTGCCGAGCAGTACTTC. V and J are TRBV12-3 or TRBV12-4 and TRBJ2-7; 10 bases line up with TRBD2. There are 14 residues in the CDR3.

As for this clonotype: A much larger clone lies a single base off, so this may be a read error. The rearrangement joins TRBV7-3 to TRBJ2-6, with D possibly matching TRBD1 (5 bases). This CDR3 spans 15 amino acids. Germline assignment: CDR1 SGHTA and CDR2 FQGTGA. CDR3 bases: TGTGCCAGCAGCTCGACACCGGCTGGGGCCGACGTCCTGACTTTC. Translating it yields CASSSTPAGADVLTF.

The chain joins TRBV10-3 to TRBJ1-5, with TRBD1 identical over 9 bases. Trimming removed 9 bases from V and 5 bases from J; junction bases left unmatched: 5. From germline, CDR1 is ENHRY and CDR2 SYGVKD. The CDR3 sequence is 13 residues long. DNA of the CDR3: TGTGCCATAGTACAGGGGGCAGATCAGCCCCAGCATTTT. Its protein is CAIVQGADQPQHF.

Ten or more counts support this clonotype. The chain combines TRBV7-3 with TRBJ2-3; 7 bases are shared with TRBD2. The ends lost 1 base at V and 1 base at J; junction bases unmatched: 5. CDR1 and CDR2 (germline): SGHTA, FQGTGA. This CDR3 is built from 16 residues. CDR3 in amino acids: CASSLMSGEGTDTQYF. The DNA for the CDR3 is TGTGCCAGCAGCTTAATGAGCGGGGAGGGCACAGATACGCAGTATTTT.

This clonotype was seen many times. V usage is TRBV3-1 and J usage is TRBJ1-2; perhaps TRBD1 as D (6 bases). With 1 base removed from V and 6 bases from J, the gap between germline ends came to 12 bases. The CDR3 has 14 amino acids. Germline CDR1 and CDR2: LGHDT and YNNKEL (reference sequence). The CDR3 sequence is CASSQAYNRDGYTF. The CDR3 DNA is TGTGCCAGCAGCCAAGCCTATAACAGGGATGGCTACACCTTC.

This clonotype came up many times. The rearrangement joins TRBV7-9 to TRBJ2-5, with a possible D match to TRBD2 (5 bases). The CDR3 spans 15 residues. Trimming left V 6 bases short and J 2 bases short, with 16 bases between. Germline lookup yields CDR1 SEHNR and CDR2 FQNEAQ (reference sequence). CDR3 region: CASRPWRAKQETQYF. The CDR3 DNA is TGTGCCAGCAGACCGTGGCGGGCCAAACAAGAGACCCAGTACTTC.

This clonotype was found many times. The chain employs TRBV28 and TRBJ1-5, with 7 bases matching TRBD1. The germline V gene encodes CDR1 MDHEN and CDR2 SYDVKM. With V trimmed by 5 bases and J by 5 bases, 6 bases remained unmatched. This CDR3 has 14 amino acids. CDR3 coding DNA: TGTGCCAGCAGTCAGGACAGGCAAGATCAGCCCCAGCATTTT. Translated: CASSQDRQDQPQHF.

This clonotype was recorded many times. The chain recombines TRBV28 with TRBJ2-5; perhaps TRBD1 as D (5 bases). The CDR3 contains 14 residues. Germline CDR1 and CDR2: MDHEN and SYDVKM. Trimming took 4 bases from V and 5 from J, leaving 14 bases between them. CDR3 in DNA: TGTGCCAGCAGTTCTTTCAGGGAACTGGAGACCCAGTACTTC. The encoded protein is CASSSFRELETQYF.

V and J are TRBV11-2 and TRBJ2-1, with 13 bases lining up with TRBD2. The CDR3 is 17 residues long. J was trimmed by 8 bases and V by 4 bases; bases with no gene match: 11. Germline lookup yields CDR1 SGHAT and CDR2 FQNNGV. The CDR3 reads CASSSRLAGGPRDEQFF. The CDR3 coding sequence is TGTGCCAGCAGCTCCCGACTAGCGGGAGGTCCAAGGGATGAGCAGTTCTTC.

Many counts were recorded for this clonotype. Written as DNA, the CDR3 is TGCAGCGTTGGGGACAGGGATACCTACGAGCAGTACTTC. Protein sequence: CSVGDRDTYEQYF. V usage is TRBV29-1 and J usage is TRBJ2-7; 9 bases align to TRBD1. The CDR3 totals 13 residues. Germline trimming cut 4 bases from V and 2 bases from J; bases unmatched to any gene: 3. Per germline, CDR1 SQVTM and CDR2 ANQGSEA.

This clonotype has a count of ten or more. The V gene is TRBV27, the J gene TRBJ2-7, with unresolved D. The V end was cut by 2 bases, the J end by 0 bases, with 8 bases between. Germline-derived CDR1 and CDR2 are MNHEY and SMNVEV (reference sequence). This CDR3 is 14 amino acids long. The DNA for the CDR3 is TGTGCCAGCAGTTTAGAGGTCCGCTCCTACGAGCAGTACTTC. This encodes CASSLEVRSYEQYF.

The sample holds a few counts of this clonotype. CDR3 sequence: CASRQNTEAFF. In DNA form, the CDR3 reads TGCGCCAGCAGACAGAACACTGAAGCTTTCTTT. The V call is TRBV4-1, the J call TRBJ1-1; no definite D call. This CDR3 region has 11 residues. Germline V gene lookup returns CDR1 MGHRA and CDR2 YSYEKL. V lost 6 bases to trimming and J lost 1 base, with 3 bases between them.

This clonotype appeared a few times. V is TRBV7-9 and J is TRBJ2-1; no clear D. The germline V and J ends were trimmed by 2 bases and 8 bases, with 7 bases remaining between them. The CDR3 sequence is 12 residues long. CDR1 is SEHNR and CDR2 is FQNEAQ in the germline V gene (reference sequence). Here the CDR3 DNA reads TGTGCCAGCAGCTTATATTTGGATGAGCAGTTCTTC. Its protein is CASSLYLDEQFF.

This clonotype was detected many times. The rearrangement joins TRBV5-1 to TRBJ2-3, with 7 bases identical to TRBD2. Germline V lookup: CDR1 SGHRS, CDR2 YFSETQ. This CDR3 has 15 residues. After removal of 2 bases from V and 1 base from J, the junction contained 4 bases not matched to a gene. CDR3 sequence reads: CASSFPGRGTDTQYF. Here the CDR3 DNA reads TGCGCCAGCAGCTTTCCAGGGAGGGGCACAGATACGCAGTATTTT.

This chain links TRBV19 with TRBJ2-3, with D perhaps matching TRBD2 (5 bases). V lost 6 bases to trimming and J lost 0 bases, with 13 bases between them. The CDR3 sequence is 15 residues long. CDR1 is LNHDA and CDR2 is SQIVND in the germline V gene (reference sequence). In DNA form, the CDR3 reads TGTGCCAGTAGCTTGCCAGCGGCTAGCACAGATACGCAGTATTTT. Amino acid sequence: CASSLPAASTDTQYF.

With respect to this clonotype: Being one base from a much bigger clone, this may be a read error. V usage is TRBV5-1 and J usage is TRBJ2-3; 7 bases map to TRBD1. The tail of the sequence fits TRBJ1-5 better, so the J call may be wrong. This CDR3 contains 15 residues. The germline CDR1 and CDR2 sequences are SGHRS and YFSETQ. The CDR3 loop reads CASSRQGRLPDTQHF. The CDR3 DNA is TGCGCCAGCAGTCGACAGGGAAGGCTTCCAGATACGCAGCATTTT.

This clonotype was seen many times. CDR3 sequence reads: CATLATTVSYGYTF. The CDR3 DNA reads TGTGCCACCCTTGCCACGACTGTTTCCTATGGCTACACCTTC. This chain links TRBV12-3 or TRBV12-4 with TRBJ1-2; D gene ambiguous. This CDR3 comprises 14 residues. V was cut by 10 bases and J by 4 bases, with 19 bases left in between.

The sample holds many counts of this clonotype. The J gene is TRBJ1-5, the V gene TRBV7-9; 7 nucleotides line up with TRBD1. This CDR3 comprises 15 residues. Germline V CDR1 and CDR2: SEHNR, FQNEAQ (reference sequence). J gave up 4 bases and V 8 bases, and 11 bases lay outside the gene matches. The CDR3 protein is CASSRDSLGNQPQHF. In nucleotides, the CDR3 is TGTGCCAGCTCCCGGGACAGTCTAGGAAATCAGCCCCAGCATTTT.

The V and J genes are TRBV7-2 and TRBJ2-1; 12 bases are shared with TRBD2. Looked up from germline, CDR1 is SGHTA and CDR2 is FQGNSA. Unmatched junction bases numbered 14, after V lost 3 bases and J lost 8 bases. The CDR3 loop spans 18 amino acids. CDR3 bases: TGTGCCAGCAGCTTCCCCCCCCGGGGACTAGCGGGTTCGGATGAGCAGTTCTTC. Its translation: CASSFPPRGLAGSDEQFF.

The chain recombines TRBV3-1 with TRBJ2-1; TRBD2 is a possible D gene (7 bases). Germline CDR1 and CDR2: LGHDT and YNNKEL (reference sequence). V was clipped by 2 bases and J by 2 bases, with 10 bases between them. The CDR3 consists of 15 residues. The CDR3 bases are TGTGCCAGCAGCCAAAAAGGGGGGGCCTACAATGAGCAGTTCTTC. It translates to CASSQKGGAYNEQFF.

Points on this clonotype: The DNA is left out, because the CDR3 cannot be placed on it with certainty; the CDR3 is given as TCRdb lists it. This sequence joins TRBV6-1 and TRBJ1-5. CDR1 and CDR2 from the germline V gene are MNHNS and SASEGT. Ends included, the CDR3 has 22 residues. The CDR3 loop reads CASRLAGENHEQYFGPGRPQHF.

This clonotype was seen many times. This chain links TRBV12-3 or TRBV12-4 with TRBJ2-7; D perhaps matches TRBD2 (5 bases). The CDR3 extends over 17 amino acids. V dropped 6 bases and J dropped 2 bases, with 23 bases sitting between them. The DNA of the CDR3 is TGTGCCAGCAGCTCTACTAGGCCCAGCAGGCCGCCCTACGAGCAGTACTTC. Its protein product is CASSSTRPSRPPYEQYF.

This clonotype came up many times. This chain's CDR3 is CAWSVGGGYTF. CDR3 nucleotides: TGTGCCTGGAGTGTAGGAGGGGGCTACACCTTC. J is TRBJ1-2 and V is TRBV30; D is undetermined. This CDR3 spans 11 amino acids. Trimming removed 0 bases from V and 8 bases from J, with 7 bases in between. In germline, CDR1 is GTSNPN, CDR2 SVGIG (reference sequence).